This T cell receptor beta chain stems from a study of CD8 T cells in Susac syndrome. Looking at the study overall: Patients with Susac syndrome were therapy-naive, treated with corticosteroids, or treated with intravenous immunoglobulin alone when blood was collected.

With respect to this clonotype: The antigen remains undetermined.

The study's findings and limits: The TCR sequencing and HLA analysis in the study involved a relatively small number of individuals, as the study acknowledged.

RNA, at about 0.5 to 1 ug, was reverse transcribed with random hexamers. Amplification of TCR beta CDR3 by immunoSEQ multiplex PCR spanned 54 Vbeta and 13 Jbeta. TCRdb reprocessed the immunoSEQ multiplex PCR reads via MiXCR and lists one record per CDR3 protein. This table has around 170,000 distinct CDR3 sequences, 85% to 95% appearing once. There are 17 residues in the CDR3. Trimming took 6 bases from V and 2 from J; bases not matched to a gene: 7. The V gene's germline CDR1 is LGHDT and CDR2 YNNKEL (reference sequence). The sequence was obtained from a human donor with Susac syndrome. The J gene is TRBJ2-1, the V gene TRBV3-1; 13 bases are a match to TRBD2. The sequenced material came from CD8+ T cells from PBMCs. CDR3 sequence (DNA): TGTGCCAGCAGGAAACTAGCGGGAGGGCAGACCTACAATGAGCAGTTCTTC. Translation: CASRKLAGGQTYNEQFF.